The T cell receptor (beta chain) under discussion was sequenced for a study of vaccination and CD4 T cells after COVID-19. Broader study findings: For convalescent patients, a median about 86% of reactive clones surfaced exclusively after vaccination.

The sample holds a few counts of this clonotype. Its antigen remains unknown. An Oncomine TCR Beta short-read assay was used to sequence the DNA from cultured CD4+ T cells. TCRdb recomputed calls from the PCR reads with MiXCR, one row per CDR3 protein. Of roughly 24,000 distinct CDR3 sequences listed, 45% to 65% were seen once; the top ten hold roughly 3.1%. Sample treatment: approximately 11-day PBMC culture with coronavirus spike peptide pools or control peptides (ViraFEST assay). T cells were expanded with peptide pools, and expanded clonotypes were identified by TCR sequencing. Sequences were obtained from CD4+ T cells from blood, cultured in vitro. The source is a human donor who had recovered from COVID-19.

This chain's CDR3 is CSAPRAGDGAKNIQYF. CDR3 nucleotides: TGCAGTGCCCCGAGGGCAGGCGATGGGGCCAAAAACATTCAGTACTTC. The V call is TRBV20-1, the J call TRBJ2-4; TRBD2 is a possible D gene (5 bases). Trimming stripped 6 bases from V and 1 base from J, with 19 bases between. CDR1 and CDR2 from the germline V gene are DFQATT and SNEGSKA (reference sequence). This CDR3 comprises 16 residues.